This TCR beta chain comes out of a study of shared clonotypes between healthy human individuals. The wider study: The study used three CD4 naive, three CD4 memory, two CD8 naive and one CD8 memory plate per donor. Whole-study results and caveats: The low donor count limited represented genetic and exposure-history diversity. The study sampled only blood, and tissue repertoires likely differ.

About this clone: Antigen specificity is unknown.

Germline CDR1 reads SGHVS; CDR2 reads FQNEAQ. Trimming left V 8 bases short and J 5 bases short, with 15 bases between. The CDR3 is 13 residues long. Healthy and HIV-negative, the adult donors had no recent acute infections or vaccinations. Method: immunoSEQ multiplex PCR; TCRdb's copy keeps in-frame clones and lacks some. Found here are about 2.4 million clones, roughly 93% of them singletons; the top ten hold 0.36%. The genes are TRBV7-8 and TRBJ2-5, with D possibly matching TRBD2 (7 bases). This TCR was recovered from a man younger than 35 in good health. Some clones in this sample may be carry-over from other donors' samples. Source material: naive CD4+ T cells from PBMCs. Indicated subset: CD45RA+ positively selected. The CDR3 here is CASRPRGAETQYF. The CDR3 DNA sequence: TGTGCCAGCCGCCCACGGGGGGCTGAGACCCAGTACTTC.